What follows are 22 T cell receptor beta chains derived from one specimen sequenced in a study of cytomegalovirus exposure and HLA in healthy donors. The PCR had 60 Vbeta and 13 Jbeta primers. Some clones are missing from TCRdb's copy, which holds only in-frame ones; the method was immunoSEQ multiplex PCR. The data hold 100,000 to 150,000 clones, with 75% to 85% observed a single time. The specimen was PBMCs. These receptors were collected from a woman aged 45 to 65 in good health and CMV-seropositive.

A note on this clone: At one boundary the junction diverges from the germline segment, which might be a read error. The J gene is TRBJ2-7, the V gene TRBV6-4; D call uncertain. Germline assignment: CDR1 MRHNA and CDR2 SNTAGT. This CDR3 comprises 9 residues. CDR3 in DNA: TGTGCCAGCAGGAGCCTCCGAGACTTC. This gives the protein CASRSLRDF.

V is TRBV9 and J is TRBJ2-3; 7 nucleotides line up with TRBD2. The CDR3 is made up of 13 amino acids. Germline values: CDR1 SGDLS, CDR2 YYNGEE. The V segment lost 2 bases and the J segment 5 bases; nucleotides outside the gene matches: 2. Written as DNA, the CDR3 is TGTGCCAGCAGCGTCACGGGAGGAGATACGCAGTATTTT. This translates into CASSVTGGDTQYF.

The count of this clone is one. The chain recombines TRBV10-3 with TRBJ2-7; 12 bases are a match to TRBD2. CDR3 size: 16 residues. Germline trimming cut 3 bases from V and 3 bases from J; bases unmatched to any gene: 6. CDR1 and CDR2 from the germline V gene are ENHRY and SYGVKD. The CDR3: CAISERPSGRVYEQYF. CDR3 nucleotide sequence: TGTGCCATCAGTGAACGTCCTAGCGGGAGGGTCTACGAGCAGTACTTC.

V and J are TRBV18 and TRBJ2-5; 10 nucleotides agree with TRBD2. The CDR3 runs 14 residues. Germline-derived CDR1 and CDR2 are KGHSH and LQKENI. J was trimmed by 5 bases and V by 3 bases; bases with no gene match: 3. Written as DNA, the CDR3 is TGTGCCAGCTCACCCGGGACTAGCGTGGAGACCCAGTACTTC. Translating it yields CASSPGTSVETQYF.

This clone occurred a few times. The rearrangement joins TRBV5-1 to TRBJ2-3, with a tentative D call TRBD2 (6 bases). V lost 5 bases to trimming and J lost 4 bases, with 17 bases between them. Germline-derived CDR1 and CDR2 are SGHRS and YFSETQ. The CDR3 covers 15 residues. CDR3 sequence reads: CASRAGPTAADTQYF. CDR3 in DNA: TGCGCCAGCAGGGCGGGACCCACTGCCGCAGATACGCAGTATTTT.

The V gene is TRBV7-9, the J gene TRBJ1-2; tentatively, D is TRBD1 (6 bases). Trimming cost V 5 bases and J 4 bases, with 11 bases left between them. This CDR3 has 13 amino acids. CDR1 and CDR2 from the germline V gene are SEHNR and FQNEAQ (reference sequence). The DNA of the CDR3 is TGTGCCAGCAGCCCACAGGGATTCTATGGCTACACCTTC. It encodes CASSPQGFYGYTF.

In its sample, this clone was seen a few times. The rearrangement uses TRBV6-5 and TRBJ1-5; D not resolved. Trimming took 5 bases from V and 6 from J, leaving 8 bases between them. CDR3 size: 12 residues. CDR1 and CDR2 from the germline V gene are MNHEY and SVGAGI. The DNA of the CDR3 is TGTGCCAGCAGTACGGGTGGTCAGCCCCAGCATTTT. Translating gives CASSTGGQPQHF.

The chain couples TRBV19 to TRBJ1-2; D is possibly TRBD1 (6 bases). Germline V gene lookup returns CDR1 LNHDA and CDR2 SQIVND (reference sequence). Trimming pared 5 bases from V and 8 bases from J, leaving 15 bases between. CDR3 size: 13 residues. The CDR3 reads CASSVIQGEGYTF. CDR3 coding DNA: TGTGCCAGTAGTGTGATACAGGGAGAGGGCTACACCTTC.

V is TRBV2 and J is TRBJ1-3; D is perhaps TRBD1 (5 bases). CDR3 length: 12 amino acids. Trimming removed 9 bases from V and 3 bases from J, with 9 bases in between. CDR1 and CDR2 (germline): SNHLY, FYNNEI. The CDR3 region has the DNA TGTGCCAGTACAGGTAGTGGAAACACCATATATTTT. As protein: CASTGSGNTIYF.

This clone was recorded a few times. This chain uses TRBV15 with TRBJ1-6; 8 positions match TRBD1. The J segment lost 6 bases and the V segment lost 3 bases, leaving 1 base of the junction unmatched. The germline V gene encodes CDR1 LNHNV and CDR2 YYDKDF (reference sequence). There are 14 residues in the CDR3. The CDR3 coding sequence is TGTGCCACCAGCAGGGACAGGGTTAATTCACCCCTCCACTTT. This encodes CATSRDRVNSPLHF.

The CDR3 nucleotides are TGTGCCAGCTATGAAGGGGACAGGGGGAACTATGGCTACACCTTC. Protein product: CASYEGDRGNYGYTF. The rearrangement joins TRBV6-5 to TRBJ1-2; 11 bases are a match to TRBD1. The CDR3 contains 15 residues. Germline CDR1 MNHEY, CDR2 SVGAGI. Trimming took 8 bases from V and 2 from J; bases not matched to a gene: 7.

The chain employs TRBV5-6 and TRBJ1-5; TRBD1 matches 11 bases. V shed 0 bases and J 0 bases; nucleotides not matched to a gene: 8. The germline V gene has CDR1 SGHDT and CDR2 YYEEEE. This CDR3 has 19 amino acids. CDR3 amino acids: CASSLEGGQGDYSNQPQHF. The CDR3 bases are TGTGCCAGCAGCTTGGAGGGGGGACAGGGGGATTATAGCAATCAGCCCCAGCATTTT.

The chain carries TRBV7-9 and TRBJ1-5; 8 bases are a match to TRBD1. The junction had 8 bases not matched to a gene; V was cut back by 4 bases and J by 0 bases. The germline CDR1 and CDR2 sequences are SEHNR and FQNEAQ (reference sequence). The CDR3 loop spans 17 amino acids. CDR3 bases: TGTGCCAGCAGCTCGGACAGGGACATATATAGCAATCAGCCCCAGCATTTT. It codes for CASSSDRDIYSNQPQHF.

The chain couples TRBV5-6 to TRBJ1-6; D is unresolved. The CDR3 sequence is 14 residues long. The germline V gene has CDR1 SGHDT and CDR2 YYEEEE. V was trimmed by 4 bases and J by 8 bases, leaving 13 bases between them. In DNA form, the CDR3 reads TGTGCCAGCAGCATCAGGAACGCCTATTCACCCCTCCACTTT. Translating gives CASSIRNAYSPLHF.

This clone was observed once. CDR3 loop: CAISESPGTGQGIDEQYF. Here the CDR3 DNA reads TGTGCCATCAGTGAGTCGCCGGGGACCGGACAGGGCATCGACGAGCAGTACTTC. This sequence joins TRBV10-3 and TRBJ2-7, with 8 bases fitting TRBD1. Germline-derived CDR1 and CDR2 are ENHRY and SYGVKD. This CDR3 has 18 amino acids. Trimming cost V 0 bases and J 5 bases; bases outside gene matches: 15.

The chain combines TRBV7-2 with TRBJ2-5; D gene unclear. This CDR3 is built from 11 residues. CDR1 SGHTA and CDR2 FQGNSA come from the germline V gene. The germline V and J ends were trimmed by 3 bases and 4 bases, with 3 bases remaining between them. The CDR3 DNA reads as TGTGCCAGCAGCTTCGGAGAGACCCAGTACTTC. Its translation: CASSFGETQYF.

The chain recombines TRBV29-1 with TRBJ2-5, with 8 nucleotides matching TRBD1. This CDR3 contains 14 residues. Per germline, CDR1 SQVTM and CDR2 ANQGSEA. Unmatched junction bases numbered 10, after V lost 7 bases and J lost 3 bases. In nucleotides, the CDR3 is TGCAGCGCCGACAGGGGCCGCGGTAAAGAGACCCAGTACTTC. It translates to CSADRGRGKETQYF.

The V call is TRBV19, the J call TRBJ1-5; unclear D gene. Germline CDR1 LNHDA, CDR2 SQIVND (reference sequence). V lost 4 bases to trimming and J lost 9 bases, with 19 bases between them. CDR3 length: 15 amino acids. The CDR3 DNA follows: TGTGCCAGTAGTACCCCGGCCGGCGGCGGCGGGCCCCAGCATTTT. It translates to CASSTPAGGGGPQHF.

The rearrangement links TRBV27 to TRBJ2-1, with D perhaps matching TRBD1 (5 bases). The CDR3 has 14 amino acids. Germline assignment: CDR1 MNHEY and CDR2 SMNVEV (reference sequence). The V end was cut by 6 bases, the J end by 3 bases, with 12 bases between. CDR3 bases: TGTGCCAGCAGCCCCATTAGGGGCTACAATGAGCAGTTCTTC. It encodes CASSPIRGYNEQFF.

This rearrangement joins TRBV7-2 to TRBJ1-2; 10 bases line up with TRBD1. Trimming at V came to 5 bases and at J to 5 bases, leaving 5 bases not matched to a gene. This CDR3 region has 14 residues. CDR1 is SGHTA, CDR2 FQGNSA, per germline. CDR3 in amino acids: CASSPTGGEYGYTF. The CDR3 DNA sequence: TGTGCCAGCAGCCCGACAGGGGGCGAGTATGGCTACACCTTC.

The chain recombines TRBV4-1 with TRBJ1-1, with TRBD1 matching 7 bases. The ends lost 5 bases at V and 7 bases at J; junction bases unmatched: 13. CDR1 MGHRA and CDR2 YSYEKL come from the germline V gene. CDR3 length: 15 residues. CDR3 region: CASSSPGGGISEAFF. The CDR3 coding sequence is TGCGCCAGCAGCTCCCCGGGAGGGGGCATCAGTGAAGCTTTCTTT.

The CDR3 DNA is TGTGCCAGCAGCCAAGATCCAGGAACAGATACGCAGTATTTT. This encodes CASSQDPGTDTQYF. The chain couples TRBV4-2 to TRBJ2-3; D is unclear. V lost 0 bases to trimming and J lost 3 bases, with 7 bases between them. The CDR3 totals 14 residues. CDR1 and CDR2 from the germline V gene are LGHNA and YNFKEQ.